The clone carrying this TCR beta chain appeared many times. Diagnosis of hyperthyroidism was new in patients aged 18 to 65, and its duration was under 2 months. Exclusion criteria comprised uncontrolled infection, other autoimmune disease, pregnancy or lactation. V was clipped by 7 bases and J by 6 bases, with 13 bases between them. Germline assignment: CDR1 SNHLY and CDR2 FYNNEI. The CDR3 contains 13 residues. Amplified regions were TCR beta CDR3 sequences from RNA transcripts. When the TCR CDR3 underwent first-round RT-PCR, the HTBI primer set was used. TCRdb analysed the multiplex PCR reads with MiXCR anew, one entry per CDR3 protein. Here the sample spans around 690,000 distinct CDR3 sequences, 15% to 20% being singletons. This record belongs to a study of T cells in Graves' hyperthyroidism and ophthalmopathy.

V is TRBV2 and J is TRBJ2-1; maybe TRBD2 (5 bases). This receptor was obtained from a man in his fifties or sixties with Graves' hyperthyroidism. Specimen: blood. CDR3 DNA: TGTGCCAGCAAACGGGGAGTGAGCAATGAGCAGTTCTTC. Amino acids: CASKRGVSNEQFF.